This T cell receptor beta chain is drawn from a study of shared clonotypes between healthy human individuals. Naive CD8 cells, CD45RO-negative and positively selected for CCR7, excluded terminally differentiated effector memory CD45RA+ cells. Turning to this clone: At one boundary the junction diverges from the germline segment, which might be a read error.

This CDR3 is 14 amino acids long. Germline-derived CDR1 and CDR2 are LNHDA and SQIVND (reference sequence). Assay runs were performed at deep level. Once extracted for a subset, genomic DNA was divided evenly among several immunoSEQ plates. Generated by immunoSEQ multiplex PCR, the TCRdb table keeps only in-frame clones and is missing some. The sample lists about 750,000 clones; more than 85% were seen once. The V and J genes are TRBV19 and TRBJ1-1, with unresolved D. The TCR sequence derives from a man aged 25 to 40 in good health. The sample taken for sequencing was naive CD8+ T cells sorted from blood. DNA of the CDR3: TGTGCCAGTAGTACCACGGACGCGAACCCTGAAGCTTTCTTT. Its translation is CASSTTDANPEAFF.